Listed below are T cell receptor beta chains from one sample, sequenced in a study of regulatory T cells in long-lasting Graves disease. In TCRdb, the multiplex PCR reads were re-called with MiXCR into one record per CDR3 protein. The sample carries roughly 430,000 distinct CDR3 sequences, roughly 15% recorded once. This sample also appeared in a second study, on T cells in Graves' hyperthyroidism and ophthalmopathy.

Sequencing used peripheral blood mononuclear cells (PBMCs), obtained at new diagnosis, from a patient treated with antithyroid drugs. These receptors were taken from a woman aged 30 to 39 with Graves disease. CDR3s include the opening cysteine and the closing phenylalanine or tryptophan. D genes are given only for firm matches. Clone size is shown for a subset of rows, as once, few, many or a class of expanded clone.

D	J	size	V	DNA	CDR3
NA	TRBJ2-3	many	TRBV11-1	TGTGCCAGCAGTCTGGGGGGAATTATGCCAGATACGCAGTATTTT	CASSLGGIMPDTQYF
NA	TRBJ1-1	few	TRBV20-1	TGCAGTGCGGTACGAGGGGATCGGAACACTGAAGCTTTCTTT	CSAVRGDRNTEAFF
NA	TRBJ2-1	NA	TRBV4-3	TGCGCCAGCAGCCAAGACGACGTCTCTGGGGAGCAGTTCTTC	CASSQDDVSGEQFF
TRBD1	TRBJ1-1	many	TRBV6-1	TGTGCCAGCGGGGGACAGGGTGGCACTGAAGCTTTCTTT	CASGGQGGTEAFF
TRBD2	TRBJ2-7	many	TRBV12-3/TRBV12-4	TGTGCCAGCAGCTACCGCCCTGGGGGGGGGAGCTACGAGCAGTACTTC	CASSYRPGGGSYEQYF
NA	TRBJ2-7	many	TRBV6-1	TGTGCCAGCACCGATTCCTACGAGCAGTACTTC	CASTDSYEQYF
NA	TRBJ2-1	many	TRBV5-6	TGTGCCAGCAGCTTGTCGGAGGGAAATGAGCAGTTCTTC	CASSLSEGNEQFF
NA	TRBJ1-4	NA	TRBV9	TGTGCCTGCAGCCCCCTCGGGGCGATTAATGAAAAACTGTTTTTT	CACSPLGAINEKLFF
TRBD1	TRBJ1-2	many	TRBV20-1	TGCAGTGCCGTCGCGGGACAGGAAGACTATGGCTACACCTTC	CSAVAGQEDYGYTF
NA	TRBJ2-1	NA	TRBV14	TGTGCCAGCAGCCGGGCGAGAATGGGGGAAGAGCAGTTCTTC	CASSRARMGEEQFF
NA	TRBJ2-5	NA	TRBV6-2/TRBV6-3	TGTGCCAGCAGCGGAGGGGGCCTCCCCCAAGAGACCCAGTACTTC	CASSGGGLPQETQYF
NA	TRBJ1-5	many	TRBV28	TGTGCCAGCAGTGCCGGGAATCAGCCCCAGCATTTT	CASSAGNQPQHF
NA	TRBJ2-2	few	TRBV4-3	TGCGCCAGCAGCCAGGATCAGCTTGGCGGGGAGCTGTTTTTT	CASSQDQLGGELFF
TRBD1	TRBJ1-5	few	TRBV24-1	TGTGCCACCAGTGAGGGTTACAGGGGGAATCAGCCCCAGCATTTT	CATSEGYRGNQPQHF
NA	TRBJ1-6	many	TRBV28	TGTGCCAGCAGTTTGAGGGGCACGAGAGGGAGCTCCTATAATTCACCCCTCCACTTT	CASSLRGTRGSSYNSPLHF
NA	TRBJ2-7	NA	TRBV7-2	TGTGCCAGCAGCTTGGTCGGGAGCGGCCACGAGCAGTACTTC	CASSLVGSGHEQYF
TRBD2	TRBJ2-7	NA	TRBV20-1	TGCAGTGCTAAACGCCTAGCGGGAGCCACGGGGTACGAGCAGTACTTC	CSAKRLAGATGYEQYF
NA	TRBJ2-3	NA	TRBV18	TGTGCCAGCTCACCACTGTCCGATACGCAGTATTTT	CASSPLSDTQYF
TRBD2	TRBJ2-2	many	TRBV3-1	TGTGCCAGCAGCCAAGAGAGACTAGCGGGGCGGACCGGGGAGCTGTTTTTT	CASSQERLAGRTGELFF
NA	TRBJ1-1	many	TRBV7-3	TGTGCCAGCAGCCCCACCCCAGGGGTTCGAGCTTTCTTT	CASSPTPGVRAFF
TRBD2	TRBJ2-5	NA	TRBV30	TGTGCCTGGAGGGAGGATTCGGGACTAGCGGGCTCGGAGACCCAGTACTTC	CAWREDSGLAGSETQYF
NA	TRBJ1-1	many	TRBV7-8	TGTGCCAGCAGCTTAGGGGGCCAGGAAGCTTTCTTT	CASSLGGQEAFF
NA	TRBJ2-2	NA	TRBV20-1	TGCAGTGCCTCAAAAAGGGGGAGAGAAAACACCGGGGAGCTGTTTTTT	CSASKRGRENTGELFF
TRBD1	TRBJ1-4	many	TRBV18	TGTGCCAGCTCACCACCACGGACAGGCTCCGGATCCTCGGAAAAACTGTTTTTT	CASSPPRTGSGSSEKLFF
TRBD1	TRBJ2-1	NA	TRBV10-3	TGTGCCATCAAAGGGACAGGGGTTGACAATGAGCAGTTCTTC	CAIKGTGVDNEQFF
TRBD2	TRBJ2-1	many	TRBV11-2	TGCGCCAGCAGCCAAGATCTATCTAGCGGGGGCTACAATGAGCAGTTCTTC	CASSQDLSSGGYNEQFF
TRBD1	TRBJ1-1	NA	TRBV5-1	TGCGCCAGCAGCGCCCGGGACAGTGGAGGGAACACTGAAGCTTTCTTT	CASSARDSGGNTEAFF
NA	TRBJ1-4	few	TRBV7-9	TGTGCCAGCAGCCCCACTCCTAGGGGGGGGAGAGAAAAACTGTTTTTT	CASSPTPRGGREKLFF
TRBD2	TRBJ2-1	few	TRBV4-1	TGCGCCAGCAGGGCCACTAGCGGGAGTGCGGATGAGCAGTTCTTC	CASRATSGSADEQFF
NA	TRBJ2-7	many	TRBV28	TGTGCCAGCAGTTCGCGGGGGCAGGGGTCCTACGAGCAGTACTTC	CASSSRGQGSYEQYF
NA	TRBJ2-3	NA	TRBV9	TGTGCCAGTCATTCGGGCGGGACTAGCACAGATACGCAGTATTTT	CASHSGGTSTDTQYF
NA	TRBJ2-2	NA	TRBV20-1	TGCAGTGCTAGTTCCGGGAACACCGGGGAGCTGTTTTTT	CSASSGNTGELFF
NA	TRBJ2-2	many	TRBV3-1	TGTGCCAGCAGCCAAGACCTGGCTAGGAACGGGGAGCTGTTTTTT	CASSQDLARNGELFF
NA	TRBJ2-4	NA	TRBV5-5	TGTGCCAGCGGGGTGGCAGCCCCTGCCAAAAACATTCAGTACTTC	CASGVAAPAKNIQYF
TRBD1	TRBJ2-2	NA	TRBV24-1	TGTGCCACCAGTGATTTGACCTCGCGGACAGGGGCTGGAACCGGGGAGCTGTTTTTT	CATSDLTSRTGAGTGELFF
NA	TRBJ1-2	many	TRBV28	TGTGCCAGCAGTTTAACGGCAGGGGATGGTGGCTACACCTTC	CASSLTAGDGGYTF
NA	TRBJ2-1	many	TRBV20-1	TGCAGTGCTAGGAAGAGGCTCAACGAGCAGTTCTTC	CSARKRLNEQFF
NA	TRBJ1-1	few	TRBV27	TGTGCCAGCAGTTTAGGCAGTACTGAGGAGGCTTTCTTT	CASSLGSTEEAFF
TRBD1	TRBJ2-5	few	TRBV20-1	TGCAGTGCTAGAGGGGGCCGGGACAGGGGATGGGGTCTGCTCAAAGAGACCCAGTACTTC	CSARGGRDRGWGLLKETQYF
TRBD2	TRBJ2-7	many	TRBV14	TGTGCCAGCAGCGGGCCAGGGACTAGCGGGAGGGCTAGATCCTACGAGCAGTACTTC	CASSGPGTSGRARSYEQYF
TRBD1	TRBJ1-2	many	TRBV15	TGTGCCACCAGCAGAGGGGACAGCAGCTATGGCTACACCTTC	CATSRGDSSYGYTF
TRBD2	TRBJ2-1	NA	TRBV3-1	TGTGCCAGCAGACCTAGCGGGGTTACCTACAATGAGCAGTTCTTC	CASRPSGVTYNEQFF